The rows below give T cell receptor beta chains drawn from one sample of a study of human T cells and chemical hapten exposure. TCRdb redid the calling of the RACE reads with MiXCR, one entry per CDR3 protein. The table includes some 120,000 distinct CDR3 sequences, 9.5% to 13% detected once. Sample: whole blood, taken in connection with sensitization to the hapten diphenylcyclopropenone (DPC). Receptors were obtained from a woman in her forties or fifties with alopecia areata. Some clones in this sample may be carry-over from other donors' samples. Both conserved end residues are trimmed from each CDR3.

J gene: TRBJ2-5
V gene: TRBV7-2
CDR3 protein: ASSLAQEAQY

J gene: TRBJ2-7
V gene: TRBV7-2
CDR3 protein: ASSSGGGPQYEQY

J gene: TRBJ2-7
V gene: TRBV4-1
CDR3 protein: ASSQILDTTYEQY

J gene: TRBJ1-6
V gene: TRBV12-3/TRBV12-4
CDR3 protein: ASSIVTGSGSPLH

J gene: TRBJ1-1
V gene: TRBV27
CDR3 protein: ASSFRVTTEAF

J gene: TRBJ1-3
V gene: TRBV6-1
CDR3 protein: ASRSETDSSGNTIY

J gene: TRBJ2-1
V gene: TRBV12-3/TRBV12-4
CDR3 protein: ASSRNEQF

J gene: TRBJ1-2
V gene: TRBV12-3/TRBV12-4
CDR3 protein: ASSAQGGNYGYT

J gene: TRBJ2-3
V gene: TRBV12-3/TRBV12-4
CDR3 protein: ASSLNGGASDTQY

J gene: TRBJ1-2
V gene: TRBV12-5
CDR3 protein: ASGLGTYGYT

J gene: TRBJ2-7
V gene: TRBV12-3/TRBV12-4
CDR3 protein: ASRGIAYEQY

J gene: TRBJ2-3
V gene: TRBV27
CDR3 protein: ASSPPHGPSSDTQY

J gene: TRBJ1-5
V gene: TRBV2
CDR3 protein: ASSGQGANQPQH

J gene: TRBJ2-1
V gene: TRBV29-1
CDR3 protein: SVKTDQYNEQF

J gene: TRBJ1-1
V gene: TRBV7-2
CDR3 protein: ASSLVAGNTEAF

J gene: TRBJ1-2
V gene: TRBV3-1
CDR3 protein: ASSQSEAGGYT

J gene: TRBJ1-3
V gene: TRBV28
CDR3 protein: ASSLTPGQHTGNTIY

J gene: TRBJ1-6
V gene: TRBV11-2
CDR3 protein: ASSLEPGARYNSPLH

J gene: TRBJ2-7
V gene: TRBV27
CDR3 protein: ASSWTSGVYEQY

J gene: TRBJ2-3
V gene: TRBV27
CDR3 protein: ASSNPSGASTDTQY

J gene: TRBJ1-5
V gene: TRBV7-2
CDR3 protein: ASSRDRGNQPQH

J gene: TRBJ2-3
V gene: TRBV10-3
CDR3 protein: AISAGGDPDTQY

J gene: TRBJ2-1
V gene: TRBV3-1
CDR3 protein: ASSRGRLAGGNNEQF

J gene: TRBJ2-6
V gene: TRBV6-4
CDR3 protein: ASSEKGQGLFSGANVLT

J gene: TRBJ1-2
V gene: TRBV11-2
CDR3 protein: ASSLERDGYGYT

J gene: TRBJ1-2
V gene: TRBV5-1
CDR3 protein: ASRPFTGGGYGYT

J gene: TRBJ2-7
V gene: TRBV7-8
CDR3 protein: ASSYTGTFTYEQY

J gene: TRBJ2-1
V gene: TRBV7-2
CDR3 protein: ASSRSAGSSYNEQF

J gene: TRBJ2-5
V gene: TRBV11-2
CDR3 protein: ASSLAVQYETQY

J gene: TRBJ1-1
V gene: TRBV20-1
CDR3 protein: SAIPGSGEAF

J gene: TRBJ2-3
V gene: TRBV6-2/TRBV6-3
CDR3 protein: ASSYVAGLATSTDTQY

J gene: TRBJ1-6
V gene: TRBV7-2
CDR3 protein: ASSPSRVSDSPLH

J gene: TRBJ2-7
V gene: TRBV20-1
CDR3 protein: SARDLVGSYEQY

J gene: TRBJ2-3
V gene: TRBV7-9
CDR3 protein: ASSFLAGGLGDTQY

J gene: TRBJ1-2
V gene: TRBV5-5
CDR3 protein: ASSLDRANYGYT